Following are 27 T cell receptor beta chains from one sample sequenced in a study of cytomegalovirus exposure and HLA in healthy donors. Primers included in the PCR were 60 Vbeta and 13 Jbeta primers. Clones were sequenced by immunoSEQ multiplex PCR, and TCRdb holds only the in-frame ones, with some missing. Of over 100,000 clones listed, approximately 78% were seen once; the top ten hold around a fifth. Sequenced: PBMCs. The receptor set was obtained from a man aged 30-40 years in good health and CMV-seropositive.

V gene TRBV9 combines with J gene TRBJ1-5, with TRBD1 matching 8 bases. Trimming took 0 bases from V and 4 from J; bases not matched to a gene: 3. Looked up from germline, CDR1 is SGDLS and CDR2 is YYNGEE. There are 15 residues in the CDR3. The CDR3 coding sequence is TGTGCCAGCAGCGTAGACGGACAGGGTAATCAGCCCCAGCATTTT. It codes for CASSVDGQGNQPQHF.

The J gene is TRBJ2-5, the V gene TRBV5-6; weak D call: TRBD1 (5 bases). The CDR3 totals 14 residues. Germline CDR1 reads SGHDT; CDR2 reads YYEEEE. V lost 0 bases and J 4 bases, leaving 10 bases between the germline ends. The CDR3 protein is CASSLAGHPETQYF. The CDR3, as DNA: TGTGCCAGCAGCTTGGCTGGACATCCAGAGACCCAGTACTTC.

This sequence joins TRBV15 and TRBJ2-2; the D gene is possibly TRBD1 (5 bases). The CDR3 is 15 residues long. V lost 1 base and J 2 bases, leaving 8 bases between the germline ends. Germline V gene lookup returns CDR1 LNHNV and CDR2 YYDKDF (reference sequence). The CDR3 spells CATSRVGVNTGELFF. DNA for the CDR3: TGTGCCACCAGCAGAGTAGGGGTAAACACCGGGGAGCTGTTTTTT.

This clone was counted only a few times. The V gene is TRBV10-1, the J gene TRBJ2-5, with 9 bases identical to TRBD1. The CDR3 is 15 amino acids. Germline loops: CDR1 WNHNN, CDR2 SYGVQD (reference sequence). Trimming took 6 bases from V and 5 from J; bases not matched to a gene: 10. CDR3 DNA: TGCGCCAGCAGCCACCGTCGAGGGACAGGGGAGACCCAGTACTTC. Protein: CASSHRRGTGETQYF.

The rearrangement uses TRBV5-1 and TRBJ2-3; 10 bases fit TRBD2. The CDR3 totals 14 residues. The V gene end was trimmed by 3 bases and the J gene end by 11 bases; junction bases not matched to a gene: 9. Germline V lookup: CDR1 SGHRS, CDR2 YFSETQ. The CDR3: CASSSGASGGKQYF. For the CDR3, the DNA is TGCGCCAGCAGCTCCGGGGCTAGCGGGGGTAAGCAGTATTTT.

This clone was found a few times. With a much larger clone just one base away, this may be a read error. J is TRBJ2-3 and V is TRBV10-3; TRBD2 matches 12 bases. This CDR3 has 15 amino acids. The J segment lost 1 base and the V segment lost 5 bases, leaving 1 base of the junction unmatched. Per germline, CDR1 ENHRY and CDR2 SYGVKD. Here the CDR3 DNA reads TGTGCCATCAGTAGACTAGCGGGGGGCACAGATACGCAGTATTTT. Translated, it gives CAISRLAGGTDTQYF.

The CDR3 DNA follows: TGCGCCAGCAGTGGGTCCGGAGTTGGAAACACCATATATTTT. It specifies CASSGSGVGNTIYF. This chain connects TRBV10-1 to TRBJ1-3; D is uncertain. The CDR3 is 14 residues long. The germline V gene encodes CDR1 WNHNN and CDR2 SYGVQD (reference sequence). Between the trimmed V and J ends, which lost 4 bases and 3 bases, there was a span of 10 bases.

A remark on this clone: Other DNA sequences in this specimen translate into the identical CDR3. DNA for the CDR3: TGCAGCGTTGGTGGGGGAGGAGAGACCCAGTACTTC. Amino acids: CSVGGGGETQYF. The rearrangement uses TRBV29-1 and TRBJ2-5, with D perhaps TRBD2 (6 bases). Germline V gives CDR1 SQVTM, CDR2 ANQGSEA. V lost 4 bases and J 4 bases, leaving 10 bases between the germline ends. This CDR3 has 12 amino acids.

The rearrangement uses TRBV5-5 and TRBJ1-6; tentative D call: TRBD1 (5 bases). Germline CDR1 reads SGHKS; CDR2 reads YYEKEE (reference sequence). V lost 4 bases and J 3 bases, leaving 14 bases between the germline ends. CDR3 length equals 16 residues. The CDR3 here is CASSPGGGGYNSPLHF. The CDR3 coding sequence is TGTGCCAGCAGCCCCGGGGGTGGGGGCTATAATTCACCCCTCCACTTT.

V usage is TRBV10-1 and J usage is TRBJ1-6; 9 bases fit TRBD1. The CDR3 extends over 16 amino acids. The J segment lost 8 bases and the V segment lost 2 bases, leaving 7 bases of the junction unmatched. Per the germline V gene, CDR1 is WNHNN and CDR2 is SYGVQD (reference sequence). The CDR3: CASSEASGTGHSPLHF. In DNA form, the CDR3 reads TGCGCCAGCAGTGAGGCCTCCGGGACAGGGCATTCACCCCTCCACTTT.

The chain recombines TRBV11-2 with TRBJ2-7; 9 bases align to TRBD2. J was trimmed by 5 bases and V by 4 bases; bases with no gene match: 6. The CDR3 contains 14 residues. Germline V gives CDR1 SGHAT, CDR2 FQNNGV. CDR3 sequence reads: CASSSGLARDEQYF. DNA for the CDR3: TGTGCCAGCAGCTCGGGACTAGCTAGGGACGAGCAGTACTTC.

The chain joins TRBV7-9 to TRBJ1-4; no clear D gene. Germline CDR1 SEHNR, CDR2 FQNEAQ (reference sequence). This CDR3 comprises 14 residues. Trimming stripped 3 bases from V and 0 bases from J, with 5 bases between. CDR3 residues: CASSFSATNEKLFF. DNA of the CDR3: TGTGCCAGCAGCTTCAGTGCAACTAATGAAAAACTGTTTTTT. Full variable domain (rest looked up from reference TRBV7-9 and TRBJ1-4): DTGVSQNPRHKITKRGQNVTFRCDPISEHNRLYWYRQTLGQGPEFLTYFQNEAQLEKSRLLSDRFSAERPKGSFSTLEIQRTEQGDSAMYLCASSFSATNEKLFFGSGTQLSVL.

V and J are TRBV7-2 and TRBJ2-1; 13 bases fit TRBD2. The V gene end was trimmed by 3 bases and the J gene end by 7 bases; junction bases not matched to a gene: 0. The CDR3 has 14 amino acids. Germline V gene lookup returns CDR1 SGHTA and CDR2 FQGNSA. CDR3: CASSLGLAGNEQFF. CDR3 DNA: TGTGCCAGCAGCTTGGGACTAGCGGGAAATGAGCAGTTCTTC.

The rearrangement joins TRBV5-1 to TRBJ2-2; D perhaps matches TRBD1 (5 bases). This CDR3 region has 17 residues. Looked up from germline, CDR1 is SGHRS and CDR2 is YFSETQ. Trimming left V 3 bases short and J 5 bases short, with 20 bases between. The chain's CDR3 is CASSSRAGHDSTGELFF. The CDR3 DNA follows: TGCGCCAGCAGCTCGCGAGCCGGACACGACAGTACCGGGGAGCTGTTTTTT.

The chain employs TRBV21-1 and TRBJ2-7; the D segment call TRBD1 is taken from the table without a DNA check. TRBV21-1 is shown as a pseudogene. The CDR3 covers 14 residues. The chain's CDR3 is CASSLRQGSYEQYF. CDR3 nucleotides: TGTGCCAGCAGCCTACGACAGGGTTCCTACGAGCAGTACTTC.

The rearrangement links TRBV15 to TRBJ1-4, with a possible D match to TRBD1 (6 bases). V was cut by 0 bases and J by 6 bases, with 11 bases left in between. The CDR3 is made up of 15 amino acids. Looked up from germline, CDR1 is LNHNV and CDR2 is YYDKDF (reference sequence). The CDR3 protein is CATSRERAGDEKLFF. Here the CDR3 DNA reads TGTGCCACCAGCAGAGAAAGAGCAGGGGATGAAAAACTGTTTTTT.

The gene calls are TRBV11-2 and TRBJ2-2; 8 positions match TRBD1. The germline CDR1 and CDR2 sequences are SGHAT and FQNNGV. The ends lost 5 bases at V and 7 bases at J; junction bases unmatched: 9. The CDR3 runs 15 residues. The CDR3 DNA reads TGTGCCAGCAGCCCGCGGACAGGGTCGGTCGGGGAGCTGTTTTTT. This gives the protein CASSPRTGSVGELFF.

The chain combines TRBV6-5 with TRBJ1-5, with a weak D call TRBD1 (5 bases). This CDR3 is 12 amino acids long. Trimming removed 4 bases at V and 7 bases at J, with 8 bases between. Germline values: CDR1 MNHEY, CDR2 SVGAGI. The CDR3 DNA sequence: TGTGCCAGCAGTTCAGGACAACAGCCCCAGCATTTT. It specifies CASSSGQQPQHF.

This sequence joins TRBV11-2 and TRBJ2-7; 9 bases map to TRBD1. Germline V gives CDR1 SGHAT, CDR2 FQNNGV. With V trimmed by 5 bases and J by 3 bases, 14 bases remained unmatched. The CDR3 totals 17 residues. The CDR3 here is CASSDPIRQGVIYEQYV. The CDR3, as DNA: TGTGCCAGCAGCGACCCGATTCGACAGGGGGTCATCTACGAGCAGTACGTC.

The rearrangement uses TRBV11-3 and TRBJ2-1; 7 bases match TRBD2. Germline CDR1 SGHNT, CDR2 YENEEA. V lost 5 bases, J lost 6 bases, and 7 bases stayed unmatched. CDR3 length equals 14 residues. The CDR3 loop reads CASSALAWVNEQFF. The CDR3 DNA follows: TGTGCCAGCAGCGCACTAGCGTGGGTCAATGAGCAGTTCTTC.

The genes are TRBV7-9 and TRBJ2-1; 11 positions agree with TRBD2. The CDR3 is 16 amino acids. CDR1 and CDR2 (germline): SEHNR, FQNEAQ (reference sequence). J was trimmed by 8 bases and V by 3 bases; bases with no gene match: 9. DNA for the CDR3: TGTGCCAGCAGCTTTTATAGCGGGAGGGCCGGAGATGAGCAGTTCTTC. This gives the protein CASSFYSGRAGDEQFF.

The chain uses TRBV2 and TRBJ2-5, with D possibly TRBD1 on 6 matching bases. V was pared by 9 bases and J by 2 bases, with 16 bases between. Germline V lookup: CDR1 SNHLY, CDR2 FYNNEI. The CDR3 sequence is 14 residues long. CDR3 bases: TGTGCCAGTGGGACATCTCGAGGGCAAGAGACCCAGTACTTC. It encodes CASGTSRGQETQYF.

This clone is a singleton in its sample. The CDR3 DNA reads as TGCGCCAGCAGTGAGTATGGAGGCGAAAAACTGTTTTTT. It translates to CASSEYGGEKLFF. The chain joins TRBV10-1 to TRBJ1-4; D unresolved. Deletions cut 1 base from V and 8 bases from J, with 8 bases between. This CDR3 spans 13 amino acids. The germline CDR1 and CDR2 sequences are WNHNN and SYGVQD (reference sequence).

The chain carries TRBV6-1 and TRBJ2-7, with D perhaps TRBD1 (6 bases). Germline lookup yields CDR1 MNHNS and CDR2 SASEGT. The CDR3 consists of 14 residues. Trimming removed 6 bases from V and 3 bases from J, with 15 bases in between. This CDR3 is CASSFRDTYYEQYV. CDR3 DNA sequence: TGTGCCAGCAGCTTCCGGGACACCTACTACGAGCAGTACGTC.

This clone was observed a single time. This chain links TRBV5-5 with TRBJ2-5; 9 bases are a match to TRBD2. CDR1 is SGHKS and CDR2 is YYEKEE in the germline V gene (reference sequence). V was pared by 0 bases and J by 2 bases, with 2 bases of the junction left unmatched. CDR3 length: 15 residues. CDR3 loop: CASSLGLAEQETQYF. DNA of the CDR3: TGTGCCAGCAGCTTGGGACTAGCGGAACAAGAGACCCAGTACTTC.

The J gene is TRBJ1-4, the V gene TRBV7-8, with TRBD1 identical over 10 bases. Germline V gene lookup returns CDR1 SGHVS and CDR2 FQNEAQ. This CDR3 contains 14 residues. The trim removed 5 bases at V and 7 bases at J, leaving 4 bases unmatched. For the CDR3, the DNA is TGTGCCAGCAGCCTGCGGGACAGGGGTGAAAAACTGTTTTTT. Its protein product is CASSLRDRGEKLFF.

The V and J genes are TRBV5-1 and TRBJ2-1, with TRBD1 as a possible D gene (6 bases). Germline CDR1 reads SGHRS; CDR2 reads YFSETQ. V gave up 8 bases and J gave up 1 base, with 16 bases separating them. The CDR3 loop spans 15 amino acids. The CDR3, as DNA: TGCGCCAGTTATAGGGACATCTTATCCTACAATGAGCAGTTCTTC. Protein: CASYRDILSYNEQFF.